This T cell receptor (beta chain) comes out of a study of regulatory T cells in long-lasting Graves disease. Researchers made TCR beta libraries by using iRepertoire HTBI primers and running Arm-PCR on CDR3 regions. TCRdb recomputed calls from the multiplex PCR reads with MiXCR, one row per CDR3 protein. The sample has about 470,000 distinct CDR3 sequences, 14% to 15% seen once; the top ten hold roughly a sixth. This clonotype was recorded once. Given a much more abundant clone one base away, this may be a read error. This likely comes from a read error, as the CDR3 has no conserved phenylalanine or tryptophan at its end. From germline, CDR1 is SGHNT and CDR2 YENEEA. The CDR3 is 12 amino acids. Trimming left V 1 base short and J 7 bases short, with 5 bases between. The time point was: newly diagnosed GD, antithyroid drugs for less than 3 months. The TCR library was made from RNA extracted from PBMCs.

These data are also associated with another study on T cells in Graves' hyperthyroidism and ophthalmopathy. That work states: Ophthalmopathy prediction by the model preceded onset by a median about 6.5 months.

This specimen was peripheral blood mononuclear cells (PBMCs), taken at new diagnosis, from a patient treated with antithyroid drugs. This receptor was taken from a woman younger than 45 with Graves disease. This chain connects TRBV11-3 to TRBJ2-1, with D unresolved. CDR3 nucleotide sequence: TGTGCCAGCAGCTTAGTTGAGAATGAGCAGTTCTGC. Protein sequence: CASSLVENEQFC.